Listed here are 26 T cell receptor beta chains from one sample, sequenced in a study of T cell responses to AZD1222 COVID-19 vaccine. Data came from immunoSEQ multiplex PCR; TCRdb stores just in-frame clones and leaves some out. Here the sample spans fewer than 120,000 clones, about 90% being singletons. Source: peripheral blood, taken 28 days after the second AZD1222 dose. The receptors were sampled from an adult who received the AZD1222 COVID-19 vaccine.

The CDR3 nucleotides are TGTGCCAGCAGCAACACTGGGGTAGGCTATGGCTACACCTTC. It specifies CASSNTGVGYGYTF. The chain carries TRBV7-9 and TRBJ1-2, with no clear D. The CDR3 is 14 amino acids. From germline, CDR1 is SEHNR and CDR2 FQNEAQ (reference sequence). V was pared by 5 bases and J by 4 bases, with 14 bases between.

The chain recombines TRBV19 with TRBJ2-7, with a tentative D call TRBD1 (6 bases). Deletions cut 0 bases from V and 5 bases from J, with 11 bases between. This CDR3 contains 14 residues. Germline CDR1 and CDR2: LNHDA and SQIVND (reference sequence). The CDR3 coding sequence is TGTGCCAGTAGTATAGATCATCAGGGGAACGAGCAGTACTTC. This codes for CASSIDHQGNEQYF.

The chain links TRBV7-9 to TRBJ2-7; D may match TRBD1 or TRBD2 (7 bases each). Trimming pared 2 bases from V and 7 bases from J, leaving 18 bases between. The CDR3 is 15 residues long. Germline-derived CDR1 and CDR2 are SEHNR and FQNEAQ (reference sequence). In DNA form, the CDR3 reads TGTGCCAGCAGCTTAATTGGCGACAGGGAGGGTGAGCAGTACTTC. Its protein product is CASSLIGDREGEQYF. Full variable domain (remainder filled in from reference TRBV7-9 and TRBJ2-7): DTGVSQNPRHKITKRGQNVTFRCDPISEHNRLYWYRQTLGQGPEFLTYFQNEAQLEKSRLLSDRFSAERPKGSFSTLEIQRTEQGDSAMYLCASSLIGDREGEQYFGPGTRLTVT.

The V gene is TRBV9, the J gene TRBJ2-5; 7 nucleotides agree with TRBD1. After removal of 1 base from V and 2 bases from J, the junction contained 5 bases not matched to a gene. The CDR3 sequence is 15 residues long. Germline assignment: CDR1 SGDLS and CDR2 YYNGEE. CDR3 nucleotide sequence: TGTGCCAGCAGCGTAAGGACAGGTCTACAAGAGACCCAGTACTTC. Translated, it gives CASSVRTGLQETQYF. Drawing the rest from reference TRBV9 and TRBJ2-5, the complete variable domain is DSGVTQTPKHLITATGQRVTLRCSPRSGDLSVYWYQQSLDQGLQFLIQYYNGEERAKGNILERFSAQQFPDLHSELNLSSLELGDSALYFCASSVRTGLQETQYFGPGTRLLVL.

This chain uses TRBV18 with TRBJ2-7, with D possibly being TRBD1 (6 bases). V lost 2 bases and J lost 0, with 8 bases in between. Germline CDR1 is KGHSH and CDR2 is LQKENI. The CDR3 is made up of 14 amino acids. The CDR3: CASSPGQSSYEQYF. The CDR3 nucleotides are TGTGCCAGCTCACCAGGACAGTCCTCCTACGAGCAGTACTTC. Looking up the rest from reference TRBV18 and TRBJ2-7 gives the full variable domain: NAGVMQNPRHLVRRRGQEARLRCSPMKGHSHVYWYRQLPEEGLKFMVYLQKENIIDESGMPKERFSAEFPKEGPSILRIQQVVRGDSAAYFCASSPGQSSYEQYFGPGTRLTVT.

The V gene is TRBV5-1, the J gene TRBJ1-2; D gene ambiguous. The CDR3 sequence is 13 residues long. Germline CDR1 and CDR2: SGHRS and YFSETQ. Trimming removed 1 base from V and 8 bases from J, with 12 bases in between. CDR3 sequence (DNA): TGCGCCAGCAGCTTGATTGGGGAGAAGGGCTACACCTTC. Its translation is CASSLIGEKGYTF.

This clone was recorded only once. This rearrangement joins TRBV18 to TRBJ1-2; D perhaps matches TRBD1 (5 bases). The CDR3 sequence is 16 residues long. V lost 3 bases and J lost 8, with 22 bases in between. CDR1 and CDR2 (germline): KGHSH, LQKENI. As DNA, the CDR3 is TGTGCCAGCTCACCCGTGAATCTTTTAGCCCCAGGGGGCTACACCTTC. This encodes CASSPVNLLAPGGYTF.

The chain's CDR3 is CASSLAQDSTNEKLFF. CDR3 DNA: TGTGCCAGCAGCTTAGCGCAGGACTCAACTAATGAAAAACTGTTTTTT. This sequence joins TRBV7-8 and TRBJ1-4; D uncertain. The V and J ends lost 0 bases and 0 bases respectively, with 8 bases between them. This CDR3 has 16 amino acids. CDR1 and CDR2 (germline): SGHVS, FQNEAQ.

The chain joins TRBV6-1 to TRBJ2-7; TRBD1 agrees at 8 bases. The V segment lost 0 bases and the J segment 3 bases; nucleotides outside the gene matches: 7. The CDR3 consists of 16 residues. Germline CDR1 is MNHNS and CDR2 is SASEGT. The CDR3: CASSEAPPGGNYEQYF. The DNA for the CDR3 is TGTGCCAGCAGTGAAGCACCCCCAGGGGGCAACTACGAGCAGTACTTC.

The chain links TRBV30 to TRBJ1-1; D is unresolved. The CDR3 covers 12 residues. The V gene lost 5 bases and the J gene lost 0 bases, with 7 bases spanning the gap. Germline loops: CDR1 GTSNPN, CDR2 SVGIG (reference sequence). The CDR3 coding sequence is TGTGCCTGGTTCAGGATGAACACTGAAGCTTTCTTT. This codes for CAWFRMNTEAFF.

This chain connects TRBV4-1 to TRBJ1-2, with D unclear. The CDR3 length is 13 residues. V was shortened by 0 bases and J by 8 bases, with 10 bases between the two germline ends. The germline V gene has CDR1 MGHRA and CDR2 YSYEKL. For the CDR3, the DNA is TGCGCCAGCAGCCAAGATAACGCACTCGGCTACACCTTC. This gives the protein CASSQDNALGYTF.

As to this clone: The sample holds other DNA sequences that translate to the same CDR3. The chain is built from TRBV5-1 and TRBJ2-2, with D possibly TRBD1 on 5 matching bases. The CDR3 is 13 residues long. Germline CDR1 and CDR2: SGHRS and YFSETQ. The V gene lost 2 bases and the J gene lost 5 bases, with 7 bases spanning the gap. The CDR3 nucleotides are TGCGCCAGCAGCTTTCAGGGTACCGGGGAGCTGTTTTTT. Translating it yields CASSFQGTGELFF.

The rearrangement joins TRBV13 to TRBJ1-3; perhaps TRBD1 as D (6 bases). The germline V and J ends were trimmed by 5 bases and 0 bases, with 11 bases remaining between them. This CDR3 comprises 15 residues. Germline CDR1 reads PRHDT; CDR2 reads FYEKMQ (reference sequence). In nucleotides, the CDR3 is TGTGCCAGCAGCCCCGGACAGCGCTCTGGAAACACCATATATTTT. The encoded protein is CASSPGQRSGNTIYF.

V usage is TRBV6-5 and J usage is TRBJ2-2; D is uncertain. With 0 bases removed from V and 7 bases from J, the gap between germline ends came to 9 bases. The germline V gene has CDR1 MNHEY and CDR2 SVGAGI. The CDR3 sequence is 14 residues long. CDR3 nucleotides: TGTGCCAGCAGTTACTCGCCGGATATCGGGGAGCTGTTTTTT. As protein: CASSYSPDIGELFF.

This clone was observed a few times. The chain links TRBV6-1 to TRBJ2-5; 7 nucleotides agree with TRBD2. Germline V lookup: CDR1 MNHNS, CDR2 SASEGT. The CDR3 has 15 amino acids. Trimming took 1 base from V and 7 from J; bases not matched to a gene: 9. In nucleotides, the CDR3 is TGTGCCAGCAGTGAAGTCGGTAGCGGGTCCCTGACCCAGTACTTC. It specifies CASSEVGSGSLTQYF.

The chain joins TRBV29-1 to TRBJ1-6, with D unresolved. V was cut by 0 bases and J by 4 bases, with 10 bases left in between. The CDR3 has 15 amino acids. Germline CDR1 reads SQVTM; CDR2 reads ANQGSEA. CDR3 in DNA: TGCAGCGTTGAAGATCTCGCGGGTTATAATTCACCCCTCCACTTT. Its protein product is CSVEDLAGYNSPLHF.

The gene calls are TRBV28 and TRBJ1-6, with 10 bases matching TRBD1. CDR1 is MDHEN, CDR2 SYDVKM, per germline. This CDR3 comprises 17 residues. Trimming removed 3 bases from V and 2 bases from J; junction bases left unmatched: 4. The CDR3, as DNA: TGTGCCAGCAGTTTTTTGACAGGGGGCCCCTATAATTCACCCCTCCACTTT. It yields the protein CASSFLTGGPYNSPLHF.

V gene TRBV20-1 combines with J gene TRBJ2-5; D is unresolved. Germline V CDR1 and CDR2: DFQATT, SNEGSKA (reference sequence). Between the trimmed V and J ends, which lost 2 bases and 14 bases, there was a span of 12 bases. CDR3 length equals 10 residues. This CDR3 is CSARPYEGYF. The CDR3 DNA follows: TGCAGTGCTAGACCTTATGAAGGCTACTTC.

The genes are TRBV6-5 and TRBJ1-2; D unresolved. Germline CDR1 MNHEY, CDR2 SVGAGI. This CDR3 is 13 amino acids long. V was cut by 7 bases and J by 1 base, with 10 bases left in between. CDR3 residues: CASNLDRNYGYTF. The CDR3 DNA sequence: TGTGCCAGCAACCTAGACCGTAACTATGGCTACACCTTC.

The genes are TRBV4-1 and TRBJ1-5; D may be TRBD1 (5 bases). The V and J ends lost 3 bases and 4 bases respectively, with 10 bases between them. This CDR3 spans 14 amino acids. The germline CDR1 and CDR2 sequences are MGHRA and YSYEKL. CDR3 protein: CASSQGGRNQPQHF. CDR3 in DNA: TGCGCCAGCAGCCAGGGGGGTCGGAATCAGCCCCAGCATTTT.

The chain uses TRBV5-6 and TRBJ1-2; the D is unclear. Trimming shortened V by 0 bases and J by 8 bases, and 8 bases separated the two germline ends. The CDR3 contains 12 residues. The V gene's germline CDR1 is SGHDT and CDR2 YYEEEE. The CDR3, as DNA: TGTGCCAGCAGCTTGGATAGGGAAGGCTACACCTTC. Encoded protein: CASSLDREGYTF.

The gene calls are TRBV9 and TRBJ1-2; D call uncertain. The V gene lost 1 base and the J gene lost 4 bases, with 8 bases spanning the gap. Germline loops: CDR1 SGDLS, CDR2 YYNGEE. The CDR3 consists of 13 residues. The CDR3 DNA follows: TGTGCCAGCAGCGTAAAAGGCGCCTATGGCTACACCTTC. This gives the protein CASSVKGAYGYTF. Together with reference TRBV9 and TRBJ1-2, the CDR3 gives the full variable domain: DSGVTQTPKHLITATGQRVTLRCSPRSGDLSVYWYQQSLDQGLQFLIQYYNGEERAKGNILERFSAQQFPDLHSELNLSSLELGDSALYFCASSVKGAYGYTFGSGTRLTVV.

The chain has TRBV24-1 and TRBJ1-1, with D tentatively TRBD1 (6 bases). Trimming pared 4 bases from V and 7 bases from J, leaving 12 bases between. The germline V gene encodes CDR1 KGHDR and CDR2 SFDVKD. This CDR3 contains 13 residues. This chain's CDR3 is CATSEGGRIEAFF. CDR3 sequence (DNA): TGTGCCACCAGTGAAGGGGGGCGGATTGAAGCTTTCTTT.

This chain connects TRBV18 to TRBJ2-7; perhaps D is TRBD1 or TRBD2 (6 bases each). The CDR3 covers 15 residues. Germline loops: CDR1 KGHSH, CDR2 LQKENI. Trimming took off 3 bases at V and 3 bases at J, with 15 bases between the two ends. Written as DNA, the CDR3 is TGTGCCAGCTCACCTCAGGAGGGGGTGGGCTACGAGCAGTACTTC. Translated, it gives CASSPQEGVGYEQYF.

V and J are TRBV5-1 and TRBJ2-4; D may be TRBD1 (6 bases). Germline CDR1 reads SGHRS; CDR2 reads YFSETQ. The CDR3 is 14 residues long. V was cut by 4 bases and J by 8 bases, with 16 bases left in between. CDR3 sequence (DNA): TGCGCCAGCAGCCCAGGCAGGGGTTCGGACATTCAGTACTTC. This sequence encodes CASSPGRGSDIQYF.

The gene calls are TRBV11-3 and TRBJ2-6, with TRBD1 as a possible D gene (5 bases). The CDR3 loop spans 14 amino acids. V lost 5 bases to trimming and J lost 0 bases, with 5 bases between them. Germline assignment: CDR1 SGHNT and CDR2 YENEEA. The CDR3 bases are TGTGCCAGCAGCCAGGGCTCTGGGGCCAACGTCCTGACTTTC. Its translation: CASSQGSGANVLTF.